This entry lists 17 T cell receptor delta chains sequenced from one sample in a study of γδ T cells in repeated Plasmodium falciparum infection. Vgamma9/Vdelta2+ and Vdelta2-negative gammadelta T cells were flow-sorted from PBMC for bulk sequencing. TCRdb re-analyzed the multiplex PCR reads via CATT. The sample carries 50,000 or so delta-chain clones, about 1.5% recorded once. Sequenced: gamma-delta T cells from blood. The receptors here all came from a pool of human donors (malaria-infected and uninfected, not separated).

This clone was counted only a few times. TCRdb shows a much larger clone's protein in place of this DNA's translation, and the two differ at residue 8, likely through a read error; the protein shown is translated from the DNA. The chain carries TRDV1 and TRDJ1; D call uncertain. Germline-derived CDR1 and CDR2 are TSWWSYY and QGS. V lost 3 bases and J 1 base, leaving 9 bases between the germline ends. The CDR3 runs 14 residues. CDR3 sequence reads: CALGDAASTDKLIF. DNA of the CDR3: TGTGCTCTTGGGGATGCTGCCTCCACCGATAAACTCATCTTT.

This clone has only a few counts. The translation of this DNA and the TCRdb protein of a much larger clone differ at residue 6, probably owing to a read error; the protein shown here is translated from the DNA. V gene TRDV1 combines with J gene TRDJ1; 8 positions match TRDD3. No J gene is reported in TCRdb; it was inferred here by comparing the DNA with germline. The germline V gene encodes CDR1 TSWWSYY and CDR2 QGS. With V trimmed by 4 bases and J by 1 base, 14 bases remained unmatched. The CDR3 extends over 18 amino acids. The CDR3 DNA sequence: TGTGCTCTTGGGGCCTACTACCTCTGGTGGGGGATCACCGATAAACTCATCTTT. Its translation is CALGAYYLWWGITDKLIF.

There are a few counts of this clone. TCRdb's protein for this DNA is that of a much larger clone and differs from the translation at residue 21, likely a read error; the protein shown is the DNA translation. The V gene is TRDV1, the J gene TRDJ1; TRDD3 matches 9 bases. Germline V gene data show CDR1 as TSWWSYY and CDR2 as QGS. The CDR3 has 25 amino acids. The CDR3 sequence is CALGEVGLHLGDEVRRPLYTNKLIF. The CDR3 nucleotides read TGTGCTCTTGGGGAAGTGGGCCTACACCTGGGGGATGAAGTGAGGAGGCCACTGTACACCAATAAACTCATCTTT.

CDR3 region: CALGLNVTYLGDTVRPRFYTDKLIF. The CDR3 DNA sequence: TGTGCTCTTGGTTTGAACGTCACCTATTTGGGGGATACGGTTCGCCCCCGTTTCTACACCGATAAACTCATCTTT. The rearrangement uses TRDV1 and TRDJ1, with 11 bases lining up with TRDD3. TCRdb is silent on the J gene; assignment here came from matching the DNA to germline. CDR1 is TSWWSYY and CDR2 is QGS in the germline V gene. This CDR3 is built from 25 residues. Unmatched junction bases numbered 33, after V lost 6 bases and J lost 0 bases.

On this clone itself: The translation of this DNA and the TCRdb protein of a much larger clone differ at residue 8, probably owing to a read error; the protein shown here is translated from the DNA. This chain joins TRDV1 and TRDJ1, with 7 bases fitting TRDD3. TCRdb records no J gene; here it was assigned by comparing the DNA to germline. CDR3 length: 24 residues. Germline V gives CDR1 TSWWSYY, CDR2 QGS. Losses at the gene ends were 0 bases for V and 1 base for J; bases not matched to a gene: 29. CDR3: CALGELESYLFRGGIHHITDKLIF. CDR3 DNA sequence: TGTGCTCTTGGGGAACTCGAGTCTTACCTGTTCAGAGGTGGGATACACCACATCACCGATAAACTCATCTTT.

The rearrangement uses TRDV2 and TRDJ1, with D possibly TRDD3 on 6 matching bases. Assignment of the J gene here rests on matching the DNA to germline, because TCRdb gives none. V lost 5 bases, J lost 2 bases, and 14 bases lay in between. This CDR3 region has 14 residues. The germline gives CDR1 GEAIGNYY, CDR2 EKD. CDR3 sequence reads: CACAGRGGTDKLIF. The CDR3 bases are TGTGCCTGTGCCGGAAGGGGGGGAACCGATAAACTCATCTTT.

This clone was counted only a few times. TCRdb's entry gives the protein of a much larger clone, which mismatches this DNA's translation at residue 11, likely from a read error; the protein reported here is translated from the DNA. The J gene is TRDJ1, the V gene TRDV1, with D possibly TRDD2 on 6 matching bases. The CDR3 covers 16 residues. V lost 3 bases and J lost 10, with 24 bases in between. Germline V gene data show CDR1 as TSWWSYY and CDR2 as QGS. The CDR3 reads CALGDVPSAGQLSLIF. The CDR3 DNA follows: TGTGCTCTTGGGGATGTTCCTTCCGCCGGGCAACTCTCACTCATCTTT.

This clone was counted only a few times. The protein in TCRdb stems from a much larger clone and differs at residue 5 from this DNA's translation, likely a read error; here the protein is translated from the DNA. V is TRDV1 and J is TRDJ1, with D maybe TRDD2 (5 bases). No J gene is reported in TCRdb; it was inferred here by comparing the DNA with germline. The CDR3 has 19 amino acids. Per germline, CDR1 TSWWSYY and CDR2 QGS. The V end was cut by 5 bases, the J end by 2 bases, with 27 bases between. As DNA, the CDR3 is TGTGCTCTTGGGAAATCGGGGCCCCCGGTCGTCCTTCAAACCGATAAACTCATCTTT. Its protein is CALGKSGPPVVLQTDKLIF.

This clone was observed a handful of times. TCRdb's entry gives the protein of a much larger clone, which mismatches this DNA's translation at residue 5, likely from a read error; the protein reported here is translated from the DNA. The CDR3 bases are TGTGCTCTTGGGGGACGAGGAAGGCGAGCGCTTTACACCGATAAACTCATCTTT. This translates into CALGGRGRRALYTDKLIF. This chain joins TRDV1 and TRDJ1, with no clear D. TCRdb is silent on the J gene; assignment here came from matching the DNA to germline. V gave up 4 bases and J gave up 0 bases, with 21 bases separating them. This CDR3 comprises 18 residues. CDR1 TSWWSYY and CDR2 QGS come from the germline V gene.

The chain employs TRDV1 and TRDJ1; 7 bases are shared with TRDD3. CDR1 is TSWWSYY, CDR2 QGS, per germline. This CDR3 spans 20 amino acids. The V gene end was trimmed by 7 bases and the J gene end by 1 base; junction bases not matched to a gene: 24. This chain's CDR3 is CALAELLVPYWGGPTDKLIF. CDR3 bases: TGTGCTCTTGCTGAACTGCTAGTCCCTTACTGGGGAGGCCCCACCGATAAACTCATCTTT.

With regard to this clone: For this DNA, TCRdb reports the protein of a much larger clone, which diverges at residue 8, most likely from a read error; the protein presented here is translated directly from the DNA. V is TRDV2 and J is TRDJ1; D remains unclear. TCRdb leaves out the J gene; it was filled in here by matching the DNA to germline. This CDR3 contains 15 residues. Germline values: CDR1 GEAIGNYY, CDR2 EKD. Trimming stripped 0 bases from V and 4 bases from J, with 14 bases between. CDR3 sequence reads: CACDTVRGTYDKLIF. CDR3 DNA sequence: TGTGCCTGTGACACCGTAAGGGGTACGTACGATAAACTCATCTTT.

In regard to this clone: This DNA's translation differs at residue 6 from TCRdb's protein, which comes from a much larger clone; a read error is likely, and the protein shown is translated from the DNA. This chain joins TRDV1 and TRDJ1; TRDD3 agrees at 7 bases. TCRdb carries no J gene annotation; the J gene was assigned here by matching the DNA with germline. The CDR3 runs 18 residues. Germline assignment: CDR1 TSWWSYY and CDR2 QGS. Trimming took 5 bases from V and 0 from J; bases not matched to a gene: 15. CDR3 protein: CALGPIPWGVTYTDKLIF. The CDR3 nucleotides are TGTGCTCTTGGGCCTATTCCCTGGGGGGTTACCTACACCGATAAACTCATCTTT.

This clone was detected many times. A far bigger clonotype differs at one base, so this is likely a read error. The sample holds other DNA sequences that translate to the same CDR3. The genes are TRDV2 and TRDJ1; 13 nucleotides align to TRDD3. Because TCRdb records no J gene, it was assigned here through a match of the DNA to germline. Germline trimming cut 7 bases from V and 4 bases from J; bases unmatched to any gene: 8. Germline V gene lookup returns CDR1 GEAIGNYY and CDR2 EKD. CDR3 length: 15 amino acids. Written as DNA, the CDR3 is TGTGCCTGCGACCAAACTGGGGGATACGGCGATAAACTCATCTTT. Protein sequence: CACDQTGGYGDKLIF.

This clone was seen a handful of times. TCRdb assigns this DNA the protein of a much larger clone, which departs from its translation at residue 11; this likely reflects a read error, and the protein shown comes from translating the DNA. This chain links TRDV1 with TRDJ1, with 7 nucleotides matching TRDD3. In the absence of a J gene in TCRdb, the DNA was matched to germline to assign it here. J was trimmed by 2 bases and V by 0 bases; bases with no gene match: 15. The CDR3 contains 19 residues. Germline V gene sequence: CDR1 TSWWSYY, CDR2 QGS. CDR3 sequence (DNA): TGTGCTCTTGGGGAACTAGACCTAATTCTACGGGGGGATACCGATAAACTCATCTTT. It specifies CALGELDLILRGDTDKLIF.

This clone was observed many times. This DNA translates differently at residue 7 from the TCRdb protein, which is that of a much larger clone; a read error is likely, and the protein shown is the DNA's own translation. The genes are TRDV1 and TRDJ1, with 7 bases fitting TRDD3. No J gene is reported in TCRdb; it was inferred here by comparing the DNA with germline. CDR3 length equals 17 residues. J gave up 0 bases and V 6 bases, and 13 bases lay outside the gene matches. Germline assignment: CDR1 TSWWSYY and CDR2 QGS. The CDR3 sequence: CALGWGDTLQYTDKLIF. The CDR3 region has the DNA TGTGCTCTTGGCTGGGGGGACACCCTTCAGTACACCGATAAACTCATCTTT.

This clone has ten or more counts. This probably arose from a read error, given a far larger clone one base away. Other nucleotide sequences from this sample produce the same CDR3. CDR3 sequence reads: CALGGIGGDLYTDKLIF. For the CDR3, the DNA is TGTGCTCTCGGGGGAATAGGGGGGGATCTGTACACCGATAAACTCATCTTT. The rearrangement uses TRDV1 and TRDJ1, with 7 bases lining up with TRDD3. Looked up from germline, CDR1 is TSWWSYY and CDR2 is QGS. This CDR3 has 17 residues.

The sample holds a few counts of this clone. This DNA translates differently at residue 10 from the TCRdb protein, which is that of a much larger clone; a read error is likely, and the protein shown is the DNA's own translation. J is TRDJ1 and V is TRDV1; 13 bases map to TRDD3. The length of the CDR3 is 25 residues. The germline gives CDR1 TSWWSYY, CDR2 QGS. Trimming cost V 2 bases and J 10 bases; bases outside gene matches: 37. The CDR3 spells CALGEISAPYRAPYWGIRVTIGLIF. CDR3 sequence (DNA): TGTGCTCTTGGGGAAATTTCGGCTCCCTATCGGGCCCCGTACTGGGGGATACGGGTTACAATAGGACTCATCTTT.